Sequencing of this T cell receptor beta chain was carried out in a study of shared T cell receptors in the human thymus (dated by TCRdb to the early 2020s). Describing the broader study: The study investigated the way shared, self-reactive T-cell receptor alpha chains are produced in the human thymus.

Its CDR3 holds 17 amino acids, cysteine through phenylalanine. Solely the CDR3 DNA is kept, with 51 bases framed from the first base. The germline V and J ends show losses of 3 bases and 5 bases respectively, and no gene match explains 13 bases of the junction. For CDR1 and CDR2, the germline V gene lists MGHRA and YSYEKL. As to this clone: What this receptor recognizes is not known. Within one base of it there is no much larger clone, and no base qualities were kept.

The library was built by means of the immunoSEQ multiplex PCR assay. TCRdb took over this immuneACCESS table, retaining in-frame rearrangements with V and J assigned. Such tables are incomplete; in checked studies, under half of the missing clones stem from an unresolved V gene, and the remainder is unexplained. The table for this sample lists 700,000 to 750,000 clones; approximately 83% of them were counted only once. The ten most abundant clones make up around 0.0094% of the sample. These same records also appear under a second study, on human thymus T cells. The second source states: Donors were immunologically healthy infants undergoing open corrective cardiac surgery for congenital heart defects in Finland. Thymus tissue was collected as surgical resects that were removed during corrective cardiac surgery. Usage of V and J gene segments appeared to be biased in both the thymic and the peripheral blood repertoires. The related research reported highly overlapping thymic TCR repertoires among unrelated individuals. The study used under 10 infant thymus samples plus four related peripheral blood samples to characterize TCR alpha and beta repertoires. The infant donors were roughly 6 to 244 days old, and the cohort included several males and a couple of females. Thymocytes were freed from the tissue by mechanical means and kept at -70 degrees C as pellets of about 9-30 million cells. A QIAsymphony instrument was used to extract genomic DNA from the frozen cell pellets. The immunoSEQ multiplex PCR assay was used to amplify the TCRB and TCRAD loci from a standardized quantity of quality-controlled genomic DNA. The amplicons covered the V(D)J region and were long enough to include the CDR3 and to identify the V and J genes. Through the commercial immunoSEQ service, the amplicons were sequenced on an Illumina platform. Corrections for primer bias and sequencing errors followed previously described methods, while TCRAD and TCRB definitions were based on the IMGT database. Analysis of the repertoires was done with immunoSEQ Analyzer 3.0 and VDJTools and included basic statistics, V/J segment usage, diversity estimates, rarefaction and pairwise overlap. Diversity was estimated using the Chao1, ChaoE, Efron-Thisted, Shannon and inverse Simpson indices, and was also estimated on datasets down-sampled to the size of the smallest sample. Repertoire overlap was determined by strict matching of CDR3 nucleotide sequence, V gene and J gene, and Jaccard-based multidimensional scaling clustering was applied. On average, thymus samples gave roughly 740,000 unique TCRB clonotypes, whereas blood samples gave about 84,000.

Here the chain combines TRBV4-1 and TRBJ2-1, and 7 junctional nucleotides match TRBD2. The sample comprised thymocytes. The sequence was collected from a girl under three years old with a congenital heart defect. Donor details come from another sample of the same person, matched by shared clones. The CDR3 in this case is CASSQTGAGRSNNEQFF. The DNA sequence is TGCGCCAGCAGCCAGACCGGAGCGGGGAGGTCAAACAATGAGCAGTTCTTC.